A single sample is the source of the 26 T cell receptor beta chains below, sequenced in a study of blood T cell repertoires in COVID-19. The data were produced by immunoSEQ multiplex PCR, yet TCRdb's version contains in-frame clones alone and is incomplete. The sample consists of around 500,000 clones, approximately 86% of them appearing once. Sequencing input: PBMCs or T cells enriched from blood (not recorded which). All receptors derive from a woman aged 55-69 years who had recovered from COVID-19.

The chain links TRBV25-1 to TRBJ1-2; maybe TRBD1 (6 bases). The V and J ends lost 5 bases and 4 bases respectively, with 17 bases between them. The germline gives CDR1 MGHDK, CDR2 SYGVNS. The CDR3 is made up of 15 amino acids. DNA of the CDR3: TGTGCCAGCAGTCCCCACTGGGGGGGCAGCTATGGCTACACCTTC. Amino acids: CASSPHWGGSYGYTF.

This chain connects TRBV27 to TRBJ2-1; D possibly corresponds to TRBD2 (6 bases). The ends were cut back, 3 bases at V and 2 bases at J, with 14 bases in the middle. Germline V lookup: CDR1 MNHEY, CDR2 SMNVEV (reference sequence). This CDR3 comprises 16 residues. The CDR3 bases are TGTGCCAGCAGTTTGTCTCTAGCGCGTACCTACAATGAGCAGTTCTTC. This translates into CASSLSLARTYNEQFF.

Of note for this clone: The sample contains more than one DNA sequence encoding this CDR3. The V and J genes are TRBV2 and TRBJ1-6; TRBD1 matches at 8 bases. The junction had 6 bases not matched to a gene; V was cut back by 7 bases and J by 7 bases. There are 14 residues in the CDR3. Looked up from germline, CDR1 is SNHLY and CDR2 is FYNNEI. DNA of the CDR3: TGTGCCAGCACTCCGGGACAGGTGAATTCACCCCTCCACTTT. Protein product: CASTPGQVNSPLHF.

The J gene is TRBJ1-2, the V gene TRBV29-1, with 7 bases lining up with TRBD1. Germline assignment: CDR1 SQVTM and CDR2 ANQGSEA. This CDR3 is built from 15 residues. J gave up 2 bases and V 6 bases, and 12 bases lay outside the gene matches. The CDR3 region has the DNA TGCAGCGTCGTCTACGGACAGGCGGGGAACTATGGCTACACCTTC. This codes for CSVVYGQAGNYGYTF. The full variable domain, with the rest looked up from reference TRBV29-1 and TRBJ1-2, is SAVISQKPSRDICQRGTSLTIQCQVDSQVTMMFWYRQQPGQSLTLIATANQGSEATYESGFVIDKFPISRPNLTFSTLTVSNMSPEDSSIYLCSVVYGQAGNYGYTFGSGTRLTVV.

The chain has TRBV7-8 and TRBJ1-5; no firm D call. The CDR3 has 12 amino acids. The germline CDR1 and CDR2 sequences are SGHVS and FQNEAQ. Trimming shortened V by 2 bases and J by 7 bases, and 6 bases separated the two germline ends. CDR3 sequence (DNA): TGTGCCAGCAGCTTAAGAGTCCAGCCCCAGCATTTT. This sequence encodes CASSLRVQPQHF. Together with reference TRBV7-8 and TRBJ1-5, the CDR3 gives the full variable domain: GAGVSQSPRYKVAKRGQDVALRCDPISGHVSLFWYQQALGQGPEFLTYFQNEAQLDKSGLPSDRFFAERPEGSVSTLKIQRTQQEDSAVYLCASSLRVQPQHFGDGTRLSIL.

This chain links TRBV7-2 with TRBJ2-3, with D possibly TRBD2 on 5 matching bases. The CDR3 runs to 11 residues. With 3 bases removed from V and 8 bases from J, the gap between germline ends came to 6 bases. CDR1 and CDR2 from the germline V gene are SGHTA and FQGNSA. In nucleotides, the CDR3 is TGTGCCAGCAGCTTTAGCGCTACGCAGTATTTT. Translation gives CASSFSATQYF.

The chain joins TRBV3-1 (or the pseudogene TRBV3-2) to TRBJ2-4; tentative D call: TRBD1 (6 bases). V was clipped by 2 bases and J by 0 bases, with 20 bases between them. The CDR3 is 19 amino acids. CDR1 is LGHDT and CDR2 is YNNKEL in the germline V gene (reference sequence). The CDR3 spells CASSQFRGSGTLAKNIQYF. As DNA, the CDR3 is TGTGCCAGCAGCCAATTCAGGGGAAGCGGAACTCTAGCCAAAAACATTCAGTACTTC.

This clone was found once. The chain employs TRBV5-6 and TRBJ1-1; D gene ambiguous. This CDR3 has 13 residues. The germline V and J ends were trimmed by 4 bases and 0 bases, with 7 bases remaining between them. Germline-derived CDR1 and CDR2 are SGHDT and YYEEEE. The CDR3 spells CASSPGMNTEAFF. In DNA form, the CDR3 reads TGTGCCAGCAGCCCGGGTATGAACACTGAAGCTTTCTTT.

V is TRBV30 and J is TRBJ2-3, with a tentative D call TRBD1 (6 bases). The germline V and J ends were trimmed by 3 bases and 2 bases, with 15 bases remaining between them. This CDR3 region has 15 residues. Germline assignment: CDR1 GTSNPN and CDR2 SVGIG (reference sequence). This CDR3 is CAWRPGARSTDTQYF. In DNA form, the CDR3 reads TGTGCCTGGAGGCCAGGGGCACGATCCACAGATACGCAGTATTTT.

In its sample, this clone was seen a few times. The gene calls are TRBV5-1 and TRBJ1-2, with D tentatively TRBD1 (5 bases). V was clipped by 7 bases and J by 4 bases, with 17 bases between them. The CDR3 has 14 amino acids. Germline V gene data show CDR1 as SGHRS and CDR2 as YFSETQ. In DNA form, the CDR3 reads TGCGCCAGCGGCGCGGGGCAGGGAGTCTATGGCTACACCTTC. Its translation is CASGAGQGVYGYTF.

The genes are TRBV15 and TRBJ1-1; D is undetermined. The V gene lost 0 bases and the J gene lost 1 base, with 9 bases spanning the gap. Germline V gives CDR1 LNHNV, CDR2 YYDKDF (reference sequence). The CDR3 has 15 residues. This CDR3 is CATSRDFSGNTEAFF. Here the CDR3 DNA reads TGTGCCACCAGCAGAGACTTCTCAGGGAACACTGAAGCTTTCTTT.

The CDR3 DNA follows: TGTGCCAGCAGCTTCAACAGTTCAACTAATGAAAAACTGTTTTTT. Translating gives CASSFNSSTNEKLFF. The chain has TRBV11-3 and TRBJ1-4; D unresolved. With 3 bases removed from V and 0 bases from J, the gap between germline ends came to 8 bases. This CDR3 contains 15 residues. The germline V gene encodes CDR1 SGHNT and CDR2 YENEEA.

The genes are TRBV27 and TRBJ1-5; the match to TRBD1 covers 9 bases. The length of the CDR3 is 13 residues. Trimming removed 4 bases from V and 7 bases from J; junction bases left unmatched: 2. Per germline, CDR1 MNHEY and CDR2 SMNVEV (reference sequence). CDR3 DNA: TGTGCCAGCAGTTACAGGGGGCACCAGCCCCAGCATTTT. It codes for CASSYRGHQPQHF.

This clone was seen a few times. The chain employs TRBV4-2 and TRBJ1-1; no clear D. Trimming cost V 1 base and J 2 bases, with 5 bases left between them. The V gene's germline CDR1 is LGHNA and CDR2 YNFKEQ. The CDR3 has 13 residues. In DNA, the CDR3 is TGTGCCAGCAGCCAAGGTGGCAACACTGAAGCTTTCTTT. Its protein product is CASSQGGNTEAFF.

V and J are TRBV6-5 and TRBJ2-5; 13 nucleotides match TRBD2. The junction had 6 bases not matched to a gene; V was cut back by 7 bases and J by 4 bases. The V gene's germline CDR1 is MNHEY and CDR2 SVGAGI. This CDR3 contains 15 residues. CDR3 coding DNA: TGTGCCAGCACACGGACTAGCGGGGGAGGAGAGACCCAGTACTTC. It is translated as CASTRTSGGGETQYF.

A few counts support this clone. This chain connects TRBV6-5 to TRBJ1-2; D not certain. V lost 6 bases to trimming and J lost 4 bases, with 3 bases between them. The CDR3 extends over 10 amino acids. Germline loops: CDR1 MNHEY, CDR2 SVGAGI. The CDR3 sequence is CASSSYGYTF. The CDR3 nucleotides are TGTGCCAGCAGCTCCTATGGCTACACCTTC.

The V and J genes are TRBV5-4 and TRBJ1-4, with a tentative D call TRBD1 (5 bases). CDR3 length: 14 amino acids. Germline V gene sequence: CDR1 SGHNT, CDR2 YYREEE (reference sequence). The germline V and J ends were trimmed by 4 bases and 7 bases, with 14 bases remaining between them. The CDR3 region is CASSHAGGTEKLFF. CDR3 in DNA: TGTGCCAGCAGCCACGCCGGGGGAACTGAAAAACTGTTTTTT.

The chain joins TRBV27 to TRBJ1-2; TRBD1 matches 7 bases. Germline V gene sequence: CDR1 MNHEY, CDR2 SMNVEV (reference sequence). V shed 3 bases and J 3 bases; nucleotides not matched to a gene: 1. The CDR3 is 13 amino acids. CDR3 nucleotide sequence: TGTGCCAGCAGTTTTCAGGGGGACTATGGCTACACCTTC. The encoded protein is CASSFQGDYGYTF.

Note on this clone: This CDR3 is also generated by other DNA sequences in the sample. The CDR3 loop is CASSSTGGNQPQHF. The DNA for the CDR3 is TGCGCCAGCAGCTCGACAGGGGGGAATCAGCCCCAGCATTTT. V gene TRBV5-1 combines with J gene TRBJ1-5; 9 nucleotides match TRBD1. This CDR3 has 14 amino acids. From germline, CDR1 is SGHRS and CDR2 YFSETQ. V lost 3 bases to trimming and J lost 4 bases; unmatched junction nucleotides: 2.

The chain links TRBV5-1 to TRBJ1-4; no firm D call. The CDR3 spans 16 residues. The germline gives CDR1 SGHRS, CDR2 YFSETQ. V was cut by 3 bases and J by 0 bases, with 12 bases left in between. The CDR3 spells CASSSLGRPTNEKLFF. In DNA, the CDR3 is TGCGCCAGCAGCTCCCTAGGGAGGCCAACTAATGAAAAACTGTTTTTT.

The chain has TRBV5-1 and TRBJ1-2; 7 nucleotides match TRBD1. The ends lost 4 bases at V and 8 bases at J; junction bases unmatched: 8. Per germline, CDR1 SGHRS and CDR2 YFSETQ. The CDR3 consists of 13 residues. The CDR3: CASSRDSVRGYTF. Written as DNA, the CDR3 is TGCGCCAGCAGCCGGGACAGCGTTAGGGGCTACACCTTC.

The CDR3 loop is CASSFGGATRAFF. CDR3 nucleotide sequence: TGTGCCAGCAGTTTTGGGGGGGCGACGAGAGCTTTCTTT. J is TRBJ1-1 and V is TRBV28, with D tentatively TRBD1 (6 bases). The V end was cut by 3 bases, the J end by 10 bases, with 15 bases between. This CDR3 has 13 amino acids. The V gene's germline CDR1 is MDHEN and CDR2 SYDVKM.

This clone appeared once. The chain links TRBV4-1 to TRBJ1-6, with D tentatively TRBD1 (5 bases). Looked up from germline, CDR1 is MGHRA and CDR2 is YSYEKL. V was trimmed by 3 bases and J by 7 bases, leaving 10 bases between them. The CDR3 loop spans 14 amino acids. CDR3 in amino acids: CASSQGRQNSPLHF. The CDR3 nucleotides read TGCGCCAGCAGCCAGGGCCGACAGAATTCACCCCTCCACTTT.

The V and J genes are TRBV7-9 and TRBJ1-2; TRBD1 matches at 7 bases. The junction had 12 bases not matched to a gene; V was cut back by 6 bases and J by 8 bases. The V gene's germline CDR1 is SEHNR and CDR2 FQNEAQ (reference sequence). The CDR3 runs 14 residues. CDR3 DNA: TGTGCCAGCAGTTCAATGACAGGGTTGGGAGGCTACACCTTC. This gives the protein CASSSMTGLGGYTF.

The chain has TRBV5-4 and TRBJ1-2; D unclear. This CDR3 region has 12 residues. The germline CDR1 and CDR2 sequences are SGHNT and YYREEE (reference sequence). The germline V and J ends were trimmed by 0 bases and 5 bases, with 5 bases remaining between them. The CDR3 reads CASSLDGYGYTF. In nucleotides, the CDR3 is TGTGCCAGCAGCTTGGACGGGTATGGCTACACCTTC.

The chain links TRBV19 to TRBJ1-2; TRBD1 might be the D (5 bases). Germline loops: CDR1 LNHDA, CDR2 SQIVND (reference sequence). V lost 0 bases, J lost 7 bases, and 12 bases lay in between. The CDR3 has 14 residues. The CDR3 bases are TGTGCCAGTAGTATAGATCCCGGGGGAAGTGGCTACACCTTC. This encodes CASSIDPGGSGYTF.